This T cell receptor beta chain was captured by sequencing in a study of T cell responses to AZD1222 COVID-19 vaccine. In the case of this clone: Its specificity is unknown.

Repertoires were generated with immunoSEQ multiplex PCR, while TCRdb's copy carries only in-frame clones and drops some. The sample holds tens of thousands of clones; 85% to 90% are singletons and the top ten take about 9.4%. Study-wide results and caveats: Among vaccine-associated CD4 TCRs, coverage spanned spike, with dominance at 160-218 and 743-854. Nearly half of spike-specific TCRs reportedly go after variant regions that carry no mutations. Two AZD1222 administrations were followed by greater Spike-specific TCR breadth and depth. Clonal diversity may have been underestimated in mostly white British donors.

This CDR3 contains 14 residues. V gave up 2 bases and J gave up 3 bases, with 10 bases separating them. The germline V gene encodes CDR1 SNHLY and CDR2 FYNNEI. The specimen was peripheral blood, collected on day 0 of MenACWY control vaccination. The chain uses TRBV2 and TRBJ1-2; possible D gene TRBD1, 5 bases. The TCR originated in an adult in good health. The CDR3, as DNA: TGTGCCAGCAGTGAATTTGGGACCTACTATGGCTACACCTTC. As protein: CASSEFGTYYGYTF.